The rows below give T cell receptor beta chains drawn from one sample of a study of blood T cell repertoires in COVID-19. TCRdb's table, derived via immunoSEQ multiplex PCR, lists solely in-frame clones and lacks some. In the table there are some 270,000 clones, roughly 90% of which are singletons. The specimen was peripheral blood. Every receptor here comes from a man aged 50 to 60 with acute or convalescent COVID-19. Each CDR3 is given with its conserved first and last residue. A D gene is named only where the DNA matches it firmly. Clone sizes are given selectively: once, few, many, or a class where the clone is expanded.

clone size: NA
D gene: TRBD2
J gene: TRBJ2-1
V gene: TRBV10-3
CDR3 protein: CAISESGSGAYNEQFF
CDR3 DNA: TGTGCCATCAGTGAGTCGGGTAGCGGGGCCTACAATGAGCAGTTCTTC

clone size: once
D gene: NA
J gene: TRBJ2-1
V gene: TRBV29-1
CDR3 protein: CSVEAAADEQFF
CDR3 DNA: TGCAGCGTTGAAGCAGCGGCGGATGAGCAGTTCTTC

clone size: few
D gene: NA
J gene: TRBJ2-7
V gene: TRBV2
CDR3 protein: CASRGASGYEQYF
CDR3 DNA: TGTGCCAGCAGGGGGGCTAGCGGCTACGAGCAGTACTTC

clone size: NA
D gene: NA
J gene: TRBJ1-1
V gene: TRBV2
CDR3 protein: CASRVGVGAEAFF
CDR3 DNA: TGTGCCAGTAGGGTCGGGGTAGGCGCTGAAGCTTTCTTT

clone size: NA
D gene: NA
J gene: TRBJ2-2
V gene: TRBV5-1
CDR3 protein: CASSEDFPNTGELFF
CDR3 DNA: TGCGCCAGCAGCGAGGACTTTCCGAACACCGGGGAGCTGTTTTTT

clone size: NA
D gene: TRBD2
J gene: TRBJ2-3
V gene: TRBV27
CDR3 protein: CASNPALAGGTDTQYF
CDR3 DNA: TGTGCCAGCAACCCGGCACTAGCGGGGGGAACAGATACGCAGTATTTT

clone size: NA
D gene: TRBD1
J gene: TRBJ1-2
V gene: TRBV29-1
CDR3 protein: CSLGEGADGYTF
CDR3 DNA: TGCAGCCTTGGTGAGGGGGCGGATGGCTACACCTTC

clone size: few
D gene: NA
J gene: TRBJ1-5
V gene: TRBV30
CDR3 protein: CAWSVQRAGARQPQHF
CDR3 DNA: TGTGCCTGGAGTGTACAAAGGGCAGGGGCACGTCAGCCCCAGCATTTT

clone size: NA
D gene: TRBD1
J gene: TRBJ1-6
V gene: TRBV5-8
CDR3 protein: CASSSGTGVSPLHF
CDR3 DNA: TGTGCCAGCAGCTCGGGGACAGGCGTCTCACCCCTCCACTTT

clone size: NA
D gene: NA
J gene: TRBJ1-1
V gene: TRBV5-1
CDR3 protein: CASSWRDPNTEAFF
CDR3 DNA: TGCGCCAGCAGCTGGCGGGACCCGAACACTGAAGCTTTCTTT

clone size: NA
D gene: NA
J gene: TRBJ2-1
V gene: TRBV27
CDR3 protein: CASSPGGSLYNEQFF
CDR3 DNA: TGTGCCAGCTCCCCTGGGGGGTCCCTCTACAATGAGCAGTTCTTC

clone size: NA
D gene: NA
J gene: TRBJ1-1
V gene: TRBV6-6
CDR3 protein: CASSYEAGKNTEAFF
CDR3 DNA: TGTGCCAGCAGTTACGAGGCAGGGAAGAACACTGAAGCTTTCTTT

clone size: once
D gene: TRBD1
J gene: TRBJ2-6
V gene: TRBV19
CDR3 protein: CASSIDDRVAGANVLTF
CDR3 DNA: TGTGCCAGTAGTATAGATGACAGGGTAGCTGGGGCCAACGTCCTGACTTTC

clone size: NA
D gene: TRBD1
J gene: TRBJ2-3
V gene: TRBV6-5
CDR3 protein: CASSLYGTGPWDTQYF
CDR3 DNA: TGTGCCAGCAGTTTGTACGGGACAGGTCCATGGGATACGCAGTATTTT

clone size: NA
D gene: NA
J gene: TRBJ2-7
V gene: TRBV3-1/TRBV3-2
CDR3 protein: CASSSTTSGGAYEQYF
CDR3 DNA: TGTGCCAGCAGCTCGACCACCAGCGGAGGGGCCTACGAGCAGTACTTC

clone size: NA
D gene: NA
J gene: TRBJ1-6
V gene: TRBV3-1/TRBV3-2
CDR3 protein: CASAGGEYNSPLHF
CDR3 DNA: TGTGCCAGCGCGGGGGGCGAGTATAATTCACCCCTCCACTTT

clone size: few
D gene: TRBD2
J gene: TRBJ2-3
V gene: TRBV11-1
CDR3 protein: CASSSGTMPDTQYF
CDR3 DNA: TGTGCCAGCAGCTCCGGGACTATGCCAGATACGCAGTATTTT

clone size: NA
D gene: TRBD1
J gene: TRBJ2-3
V gene: TRBV15
CDR3 protein: CATSGQVERASTDTQYF
CDR3 DNA: TGTGCCACCAGTGGACAGGTCGAGCGTGCTAGCACAGATACGCAGTATTTT

clone size: NA
D gene: NA
J gene: TRBJ2-5
V gene: TRBV18
CDR3 protein: CASSPGETQYF
CDR3 DNA: TGTGCCAGCTCACCAGGCGAGACCCAGTACTTC

clone size: NA
D gene: NA
J gene: TRBJ1-2
V gene: TRBV11-2
CDR3 protein: CASSLGLPPGHHYGYTF
CDR3 DNA: TGTGCCAGCAGCCTAGGGTTACCGCCAGGGCACCACTATGGCTACACCTTC

clone size: NA
D gene: TRBD2
J gene: TRBJ2-3
V gene: TRBV7-9
CDR3 protein: CASSDSLAGGSTDTQYF
CDR3 DNA: TGTGCCAGCAGCGATTCACTAGCGGGGGGGAGCACAGATACGCAGTATTTT

clone size: NA
D gene: NA
J gene: TRBJ1-6
V gene: TRBV14
CDR3 protein: CASSQVARLPYNSPLHF
CDR3 DNA: TGTGCCAGCAGCCAAGTGGCCAGGCTTCCCTATAATTCACCCCTCCACTTT

clone size: NA
D gene: NA
J gene: TRBJ1-2
V gene: TRBV6-5
CDR3 protein: CASSYSGSADYGYTF
CDR3 DNA: TGTGCCAGCAGTTACTCCGGGTCTGCGGACTATGGCTACACCTTC

clone size: NA
D gene: NA
J gene: TRBJ2-7
V gene: TRBV5-1
CDR3 protein: CASSLISVGGEQYF
CDR3 DNA: TGCGCCAGCAGCTTGATTAGCGTGGGCGGCGAGCAGTACTTC

clone size: few
D gene: TRBD2
J gene: TRBJ2-5
V gene: TRBV7-9
CDR3 protein: CASLATSGGDGSQETQYF
CDR3 DNA: TGTGCCAGCCTAGCGACTAGCGGGGGGGACGGATCGCAAGAGACCCAGTACTTC

clone size: NA
D gene: NA
J gene: TRBJ2-5
V gene: TRBV7-8
CDR3 protein: CASSSYRVGGETQYF
CDR3 DNA: TGTGCCAGCAGCTCATACAGGGTAGGGGGAGAGACCCAGTACTTC

clone size: NA
D gene: TRBD2
J gene: TRBJ2-1
V gene: TRBV2
CDR3 protein: CASSGGDGWNEQFF
CDR3 DNA: TGTGCCAGCAGCGGGGGGGACGGTTGGAATGAGCAGTTCTTC

clone size: once
D gene: NA
J gene: TRBJ2-1
V gene: TRBV5-4
CDR3 protein: CASSLKGDEQFF
CDR3 DNA: TGTGCCAGCAGCTTGAAGGGGGATGAGCAGTTCTTC

clone size: NA
D gene: TRBD1
J gene: TRBJ2-5
V gene: TRBV30
CDR3 protein: CAWSQTGFGTQYF
CDR3 DNA: TGTGCCTGGAGCCAGACAGGGTTTGGGACCCAGTACTTC

clone size: NA
D gene: NA
J gene: TRBJ2-2
V gene: TRBV4-2
CDR3 protein: CASSQDRGAGELFF
CDR3 DNA: TGTGCCAGCAGCCAAGATCGAGGTGCCGGGGAGCTGTTTTTT

clone size: NA
D gene: NA
J gene: TRBJ2-1
V gene: TRBV6-5
CDR3 protein: CASKVATSSYNEQFF
CDR3 DNA: TGTGCCAGCAAGGTAGCGACCAGCTCCTACAATGAGCAGTTCTTC

clone size: NA
D gene: NA
J gene: TRBJ2-1
V gene: TRBV30
CDR3 protein: CAWSERGEQFF
CDR3 DNA: TGTGCCTGGAGTGAACGAGGTGAGCAGTTCTTC

clone size: NA
D gene: NA
J gene: TRBJ2-1
V gene: TRBV7-9
CDR3 protein: CASSRGNLADEQFF
CDR3 DNA: TGTGCCAGCAGCCGCGGGAATCTAGCAGATGAGCAGTTCTTC

clone size: few
D gene: TRBD1
J gene: TRBJ1-1
V gene: TRBV3-1/TRBV3-2
CDR3 protein: CASSPTGQGGYTEAFF
CDR3 DNA: TGTGCCAGCAGCCCCACGGGACAGGGAGGGTACACTGAAGCTTTCTTT

clone size: NA
D gene: NA
J gene: TRBJ2-3
V gene: TRBV18
CDR3 protein: CASSPAGVSTDTQYF
CDR3 DNA: TGTGCCAGCTCACCAGCAGGGGTGAGCACAGATACGCAGTATTTT

clone size: few
D gene: NA
J gene: TRBJ1-3
V gene: TRBV7-8
CDR3 protein: CASSSRDTSSGNTIYF
CDR3 DNA: TGTGCCAGCAGCTCCCGGGACACGAGCTCTGGAAACACCATATATTTT

clone size: NA
D gene: NA
J gene: TRBJ1-6
V gene: TRBV12-3/TRBV12-4
CDR3 protein: CASRVGGDSPLHF
CDR3 DNA: TGTGCCAGCAGGGTAGGCGGAGATTCACCCCTCCACTTT

clone size: NA
D gene: TRBD2
J gene: TRBJ2-2
V gene: TRBV5-1
CDR3 protein: CASSLSLTSGGRELFF
CDR3 DNA: TGCGCCAGCAGCCTCTCCCTCACTAGCGGGGGTCGGGAGCTGTTTTTT

clone size: NA
D gene: NA
J gene: TRBJ2-7
V gene: TRBV27
CDR3 protein: CASSPLTAIISYEQYF
CDR3 DNA: TGTGCCAGCAGTCCGTTGACAGCGATCATCTCCTACGAGCAGTACTTC

clone size: NA
D gene: NA
J gene: TRBJ2-5
V gene: TRBV15
CDR3 protein: CATSRPGYQETQYF
CDR3 DNA: TGTGCCACCAGCAGACCCGGGTATCAAGAGACCCAGTACTTC

clone size: NA
D gene: TRBD1
J gene: TRBJ2-4
V gene: TRBV5-4
CDR3 protein: CASSLVGTGTIAKNIQYF
CDR3 DNA: TGTGCCAGCAGCTTGGTGGGGACAGGGACCATAGCCAAAAACATTCAGTACTTC

clone size: NA
D gene: NA
J gene: TRBJ2-3
V gene: TRBV1
CDR3 protein: CTSSQEAGGYTDTQYF
CDR3 DNA: TGCACCAGCAGCCAGGAGGCGGGGGGCTACACAGATACGCAGTATTTT

clone size: NA
D gene: TRBD2
J gene: TRBJ2-2
V gene: TRBV5-1
CDR3 protein: CASSVQRGSTNTGELFF
CDR3 DNA: TGCGCCAGCAGCGTCCAGCGGGGGAGTACGAACACCGGGGAGCTGTTTTTT

clone size: NA
D gene: NA
J gene: TRBJ2-2
V gene: TRBV5-1
CDR3 protein: CASRLDISYGELFF
CDR3 DNA: TGCGCCAGCCGCCTCGACATATCCTACGGGGAGCTGTTTTTT

clone size: NA
D gene: NA
J gene: TRBJ2-7
V gene: TRBV7-9
CDR3 protein: CASSLQGPYEQYF
CDR3 DNA: TGTGCCAGCAGCTTACAGGGGCCCTACGAGCAGTACTTC

clone size: NA
D gene: NA
J gene: TRBJ2-7
V gene: TRBV3-1/TRBV3-2
CDR3 protein: CASSLLTYEQYF
CDR3 DNA: TGTGCCAGCAGCCTCTTAACCTACGAGCAGTACTTC

clone size: NA
D gene: NA
J gene: TRBJ2-2
V gene: TRBV10-2
CDR3 protein: CASSGPGGLNTGELFF
CDR3 DNA: TGCGCCAGCAGTGGTCCGGGGGGCCTGAACACCGGGGAGCTGTTTTTT

clone size: NA
D gene: TRBD1
J gene: TRBJ1-1
V gene: TRBV7-3
CDR3 protein: CASSPGTGGLEAFF
CDR3 DNA: TGTGCCAGCAGCCCCGGCACAGGGGGCCTCGAAGCTTTCTTT

clone size: NA
D gene: NA
J gene: TRBJ1-1
V gene: TRBV4-1
CDR3 protein: CASSPREAVTEAFF
CDR3 DNA: TGCGCCAGCAGCCCCAGGGAGGCCGTCACTGAAGCTTTCTTT

clone size: NA
D gene: NA
J gene: TRBJ1-1
V gene: TRBV25-1
CDR3 protein: CASSEYGGGGDTEAFF
CDR3 DNA: TGTGCCAGCAGTGAATACGGGGGGGGCGGAGACACTGAAGCTTTCTTT

clone size: once
D gene: NA
J gene: TRBJ2-3
V gene: TRBV9
CDR3 protein: CASSNSGLWADTQYF
CDR3 DNA: TGTGCCAGCAGCAACTCCGGGTTGTGGGCAGATACGCAGTATTTT

clone size: NA
D gene: NA
J gene: TRBJ1-1
V gene: TRBV20-1
CDR3 protein: CSARGEEAFF
CDR3 DNA: TGCAGTGCTAGAGGGGAGGAAGCTTTCTTT

clone size: NA
D gene: TRBD1
J gene: TRBJ2-7
V gene: TRBV6-5
CDR3 protein: CASSSERGLSYEQYF
CDR3 DNA: TGTGCCAGCAGTTCTGAGAGGGGGCTATCCTACGAGCAGTACTTC

clone size: NA
D gene: TRBD1
J gene: TRBJ2-5
V gene: TRBV2
CDR3 protein: CASNRDSQETQYF
CDR3 DNA: TGTGCCAGCAACCGGGACAGCCAAGAGACCCAGTACTTC

clone size: once
D gene: TRBD1
J gene: TRBJ1-1
V gene: TRBV18
CDR3 protein: CASSPDRGSTEAFF
CDR3 DNA: TGTGCCAGCTCACCAGACAGGGGGTCCACTGAAGCTTTCTTT

clone size: NA
D gene: NA
J gene: TRBJ2-5
V gene: TRBV7-9
CDR3 protein: CASSSLIATQYF
CDR3 DNA: TGTGCCAGCAGCTCCCTTATAGCGACCCAGTACTTC

clone size: NA
D gene: NA
J gene: TRBJ2-3
V gene: TRBV14
CDR3 protein: CASSQDPFRTDTQYF
CDR3 DNA: TGTGCCAGCAGCCAAGATCCGTTTCGCACAGATACGCAGTATTTT